One and the same sample provided the 27 T cell receptor beta chains below, sequenced in a study of fetal regulatory T cell absence and autoimmunity. Here immunoSEQ multiplex PCR was the method, and the copy in TCRdb shows in-frame clones only, minus some. The sample holds about 95,000 clones, around 72% seen once. Sequencing was done on a sample of pancreas tissue. These receptor sequences come from a male donor with IPEX syndrome.

V usage is TRBV7-9 and J usage is TRBJ2-5; the D is unclear. The CDR3 spans 15 residues. The germline V gene encodes CDR1 SEHNR and CDR2 FQNEAQ (reference sequence). Trimming removed 5 bases from V and 5 bases from J, with 18 bases in between. CDR3 coding DNA: TGTGCCAGCAGCATAGTCATTGGGGATAGGGAGACCCAGTACTTC. Amino acids: CASSIVIGDRETQYF.

There are a few counts of this clone. The genes are TRBV10-3 and TRBJ2-7; 15 bases align to TRBD2. The V gene's germline CDR1 is ENHRY and CDR2 SYGVKD. V shed 4 bases, J shed 5 bases, and the junction held 3 bases outside the gene matches. The CDR3 extends over 15 amino acids. The CDR3 DNA follows: TGTGCCATCAGTGGGCGGACTAGCGGGAGGGACGAGCAGTACTTC. Protein sequence: CAISGRTSGRDEQYF.

The rearrangement uses TRBV6-5 and TRBJ2-3, with D unclear. CDR1 is MNHEY and CDR2 is SVGAGI in the germline V gene. V was trimmed by 4 bases and J by 0 bases, leaving 11 bases between them. This CDR3 is 15 amino acids long. CDR3 sequence (DNA): TGTGCCAGCAGTTCGGTGAAGCCTAGCACAGATACGCAGTATTTT. Translated, it gives CASSSVKPSTDTQYF.

The chain is built from TRBV2 and TRBJ2-3; 12 bases line up with TRBD2. Per the germline V gene, CDR1 is SNHLY and CDR2 is FYNNEI. This CDR3 is 20 amino acids long. The V segment lost 11 bases and the J segment 1 base; nucleotides outside the gene matches: 22. This CDR3 is CASPSKLAGGVPPRTDTQYF. Written as DNA, the CDR3 is TGTGCCTCTCCGAGTAAGCTAGCGGGAGGGGTCCCCCCACGCACAGATACGCAGTATTTT.

CDR3 sequence (DNA): TGTGCCAGCAGTTCCCTTGGGACAGTGGAGACTTTCTTT. It specifies CASSSLGTVETFF. The rearrangement joins TRBV27 to TRBJ1-1; 7 nucleotides agree with TRBD1. J lost 12 bases, V lost 4 bases, and 11 bases had no gene match. This CDR3 region has 13 residues. Germline loops: CDR1 MNHEY, CDR2 SMNVEV (reference sequence).

The chain combines TRBV28 with TRBJ1-5, with D hard to call. This CDR3 contains 16 residues. Trimming removed 6 bases from V and 2 bases from J, with 17 bases in between. Looked up from germline, CDR1 is MDHEN and CDR2 is SYDVKM. CDR3 DNA sequence: TGTGCCAGCAGCCTCTCGACCGGGATGGGCAATCAGCCCCAGCATTTT. Translated: CASSLSTGMGNQPQHF.

This clone was detected only a few times. The rearrangement links TRBV4-3 to TRBJ1-6; 8 nucleotides align to TRBD1. CDR3 length: 15 amino acids. Germline V lookup: CDR1 LGHNA, CDR2 YSLEER. The V gene end was trimmed by 4 bases and the J gene end by 5 bases; junction bases not matched to a gene: 4. The CDR3: CASSPGTGHNSPLHF. CDR3 nucleotides: TGCGCCAGCAGCCCAGGGACAGGCCATAATTCACCCCTCCACTTT.

V and J are TRBV5-4 and TRBJ2-2; D is possibly TRBD2 (6 bases). CDR1 SGHNT and CDR2 YYREEE come from the germline V gene (reference sequence). The ends were cut back, 0 bases at V and 4 bases at J, with 13 bases in the middle. The CDR3 spans 16 residues. CDR3 DNA sequence: TGTGCCAGCAGCTTGGGTCGGGAGCCTGCCACCGGGGAGCTGTTTTTT. Residues: CASSLGREPATGELFF.

In the case of this clone: Additional DNA sequences in this sample encode the identical CDR3. This chain connects TRBV27 to TRBJ2-7, with 8 bases that match TRBD1. CDR3 length: 14 amino acids. V was pared by 4 bases and J by 2 bases, with 4 bases of the junction left unmatched. Germline CDR1 reads MNHEY; CDR2 reads SMNVEV (reference sequence). CDR3 DNA: TGTGCCAGCAGTTCCGGGACAGGACCCTACGAGCAGTACTTC. This encodes CASSSGTGPYEQYF.

The chain combines TRBV6-1 with TRBJ1-1; 9 positions agree with TRBD1. V was pared by 6 bases and J by 6 bases, with 5 bases of the junction left unmatched. Germline CDR1 is MNHNS and CDR2 is SASEGT. This CDR3 has 13 residues. CDR3 nucleotides: TGTGCCAGCAGCCCCAACAGGGGGCCTGAAGCTTTCTTT. As protein: CASSPNRGPEAFF.

J is TRBJ2-1 and V is TRBV25-1; 10 bases line up with TRBD1. The J segment lost 3 bases and the V segment lost 1 base, leaving 0 bases of the junction unmatched. The CDR3 is made up of 15 amino acids. Germline V gene sequence: CDR1 MGHDK, CDR2 SYGVNS. CDR3 nucleotides: TGTGCCAGCAGTGAATGGACAGGGGGCTACAATGAGCAGTTCTTC. This translates into CASSEWTGGYNEQFF.

V and J are TRBV7-2 and TRBJ2-5; D uncertain. The CDR3 length is 14 residues. Trimming cost V 2 bases and J 4 bases, with 11 bases left between them. CDR1 is SGHTA and CDR2 is FQGNSA in the germline V gene. CDR3 sequence: CASSLSGILETQYF. The DNA of the CDR3 is TGTGCCAGCAGCTTATCTGGAATACTAGAGACCCAGTACTTC.

The rearrangement joins TRBV14 to TRBJ2-3, with D unresolved. Germline loops: CDR1 SGHDN, CDR2 FVKESK. The CDR3 length is 15 residues. The ends were cut back, 0 bases at V and 2 bases at J, with 9 bases in the middle. CDR3 residues: CASSQERRITDTQYF. In nucleotides, the CDR3 is TGTGCCAGCAGCCAAGAAAGGCGGATCACAGATACGCAGTATTTT.

The chain has TRBV29-1 and TRBJ2-5; weak D call: TRBD2 (5 bases). The CDR3 covers 13 residues. V lost 6 bases to trimming and J lost 3 bases, with 14 bases between them. The germline V gene has CDR1 SQVTM and CDR2 ANQGSEA. CDR3 sequence reads: CSVARGWEETQYF. CDR3 nucleotide sequence: TGCAGCGTCGCACGGGGTTGGGAAGAGACCCAGTACTTC.

The genes are TRBV7-8 and TRBJ2-7; weak D call: TRBD1 (5 bases). With 2 bases removed from V and 0 bases from J, the gap between germline ends came to 8 bases. The CDR3 is made up of 14 amino acids. CDR1 and CDR2 from the germline V gene are SGHVS and FQNEAQ. The CDR3 DNA follows: TGTGCCAGCAGCTTACGACAGTACTCCTACGAGCAGTACTTC. It translates to CASSLRQYSYEQYF.

This rearrangement joins TRBV27 to TRBJ2-7, with 7 bases fitting TRBD1. The CDR3 loop spans 16 amino acids. Per the germline V gene, CDR1 is MNHEY and CDR2 is SMNVEV (reference sequence). V dropped 4 bases and J dropped 2; count of bases not matched to a gene: 11. As DNA, the CDR3 is TGTGCCAGCAGTTCCCCACTCCGACAGGGTACCTACGAGCAGTACTTC. Translated, it gives CASSSPLRQGTYEQYF.

The V call is TRBV6-1, the J call TRBJ2-7, with a weak D call TRBD2 (5 bases). The V end lost 6 bases, the J end lost 1 base, and 7 bases lay between the germline ends. Germline CDR1 reads MNHNS; CDR2 reads SASEGT. The length of the CDR3 is 12 residues. This CDR3 is CASSGDSYEQYF. CDR3 nucleotide sequence: TGTGCCAGCAGCGGGGATTCCTACGAGCAGTACTTC.

The CDR3 loop is CASSPRDNYGYTF. DNA for the CDR3: TGTGCCAGCTCACCCCGGGACAACTATGGCTACACCTTC. This rearrangement joins TRBV18 to TRBJ1-2; maybe TRBD1 (5 bases). CDR3 size: 13 residues. Germline V gives CDR1 KGHSH, CDR2 LQKENI. V was clipped by 3 bases and J by 2 bases, with 7 bases between them.

The chain combines TRBV27 with TRBJ2-1; D unresolved. Between the trimmed V and J ends, which lost 6 bases and 12 bases, there was a span of 18 bases. The CDR3 runs 13 residues. CDR1 and CDR2 from the germline V gene are MNHEY and SMNVEV (reference sequence). CDR3 residues: CASRDPPRERQFF. The CDR3 DNA reads as TGTGCCAGCAGGGACCCCCCGCGCGAGCGGCAGTTCTTC.

This clone has only a few counts. The sample holds other DNA sequences that translate to the same CDR3. The rearrangement links TRBV5-1 to TRBJ1-4; no reliable D call. Trimming removed 0 bases at V and 2 bases at J, with 5 bases between. Germline values: CDR1 SGHRS, CDR2 YFSETQ. The CDR3 runs to 14 residues. The CDR3, as DNA: TGCGCCAGCAGCTTGGGGGCGACTAATGAAAAACTGTTTTTT. It encodes CASSLGATNEKLFF. The full variable domain, in which reference TRBV5-1 and TRBJ1-4 provide the parts outside the CDR3, is KAGVTQTPRYLIKTRGQQVTLSCSPISGHRSVSWYQQTPGQGLQFLFEYFSETQRNKGNFPGRFSGRQFSNSRSEMNVSTLELGDSALYLCASSLGATNEKLFFGSGTQLSVL.

The gene calls are TRBV5-5 and TRBJ2-5, with D possibly being TRBD2 (6 bases). The CDR3 has 14 amino acids. V lost 4 bases and J 2 bases, leaving 12 bases between the germline ends. Germline-derived CDR1 and CDR2 are SGHKS and YYEKEE (reference sequence). This CDR3 reads CASSPRGRQETQYF. The CDR3 DNA is TGTGCCAGCAGCCCCCGGGGGAGGCAAGAGACCCAGTACTTC. The full variable domain, in which reference TRBV5-5 and TRBJ2-5 provide the parts outside the CDR3, is DAGVTQSPTHLIKTRGQQVTLRCSPISGHKSVSWYQQVLGQGPQFIFQYYEKEERGRGNFPDRFSARQFPNYSSELNVNALLLGDSALYLCASSPRGRQETQYFGPGTRLLVL.

The V and J genes are TRBV6-5 and TRBJ1-2; possibly TRBD1 for D (6 bases). This CDR3 comprises 15 residues. The germline V gene encodes CDR1 MNHEY and CDR2 SVGAGI. The ends were cut back, 0 bases at V and 8 bases at J, with 16 bases in the middle. The CDR3, as DNA: TGTGCCAGCAGTTACTCAGGACAGTTCGGGGGGGGCTACACCTTC. The encoded protein is CASSYSGQFGGGYTF.

The rearrangement links TRBV11-3 to TRBJ2-6, with D perhaps TRBD1 or TRBD2 (5 bases each). There are 18 residues in the CDR3. V was trimmed by 0 bases and J by 2 bases, leaving 14 bases between them. The germline gives CDR1 SGHNT, CDR2 YENEEA. CDR3 nucleotides: TGTGCCAGCAGCTTAGATAGTGGGTGGGGGACTGGGGCCAACGTCCTGACTTTC. It translates to CASSLDSGWGTGANVLTF.

This chain uses TRBV9 with TRBJ1-2, with TRBD1 as a possible D gene (5 bases). Germline V CDR1 and CDR2: SGDLS, YYNGEE. The V end was cut by 3 bases, the J end by 8 bases, with 11 bases between. This CDR3 is 12 amino acids long. The CDR3 DNA is TGTGCCAGCAGCGCGACAGCCCAAGGCTACACCTTC. Residues: CASSATAQGYTF.

V gene TRBV9 combines with J gene TRBJ2-5; D is uncertain. V gave up 3 bases and J gave up 4 bases, with 16 bases separating them. CDR1 and CDR2 (germline): SGDLS, YYNGEE. The CDR3 totals 15 residues. CDR3 DNA: TGTGCCAGCAGCGCTAACGTGCTGCTGGGAGAGACCCAGTACTTC. This encodes CASSANVLLGETQYF.

The chain employs TRBV10-2 and TRBJ1-1; 8 nucleotides agree with TRBD1. This CDR3 region has 12 residues. The V gene end was trimmed by 8 bases and the J gene end by 5 bases; junction bases not matched to a gene: 4. The germline V gene encodes CDR1 WSHSY and CDR2 SAAADI. The CDR3 DNA sequence: TGCGCCAGCGGACAGGGTGGAACTGAAGCTTTCTTT. This codes for CASGQGGTEAFF.

The chain joins TRBV11-2 to TRBJ1-1; D gene unclear. The germline CDR1 and CDR2 sequences are SGHAT and FQNNGV. V was trimmed by 4 bases and J by 2 bases, leaving 5 bases between them. This CDR3 contains 12 residues. In DNA form, the CDR3 reads TGTGCCAGCAGCTGGGGAAACACTGAAGCTTTCTTT. Amino acids: CASSWGNTEAFF.